The 15 T cell receptor beta chains below all came from one sample that was sequenced in a study of CD8 T cells in Susac syndrome. RNA was extracted with the RNeasy kit, and a quantity of 0.5 to 1 ug was reverse transcribed using random hexamers. TCRdb reprocessed the immunoSEQ multiplex PCR reads via MiXCR and lists one record per CDR3 protein. The sample records some 75,000 distinct CDR3 sequences, approximately 93% being singletons. Sequencing was done on a sample of CD8+ T cells from PBMCs. Source of these receptors: a human donor with Susac syndrome.

This sequence joins TRBV6-2 or TRBV6-3 and TRBJ2-7; possibly TRBD1 for D (6 bases). Germline lookup yields CDR1 MNHEY and CDR2 SVGEGT. V lost 10 bases and J lost 1, with 11 bases in between. The CDR3 runs 12 residues. The CDR3: CATRQVSYEQYF. Here the CDR3 DNA reads TGTGCCACACGACAGGTTTCCTACGAGCAGTACTTC.

This rearrangement joins TRBV20-1 to TRBJ2-1, with D maybe TRBD1 (6 bases). The CDR3 spans 15 residues. Per the germline V gene, CDR1 is DFQATT and CDR2 is SNEGSKA (reference sequence). V lost 3 bases and J 4 bases, leaving 16 bases between the germline ends. The CDR3 reads CSASPTGKGYNEQFF. CDR3 bases: TGCAGTGCTAGCCCCACAGGGAAGGGATACAATGAGCAGTTCTTC.

The chain carries TRBV7-8 and TRBJ2-3; D is unclear. Between the trimmed V and J ends, which lost 2 bases and 2 bases, there was a span of 5 bases. The germline V gene has CDR1 SGHVS and CDR2 FQNEAQ. The CDR3 consists of 13 residues. The CDR3 nucleotides are TGTGCCAGCAGCTTAACGGACACAGATACGCAGTATTTT. Its translation: CASSLTDTDTQYF.

Only one count was recorded for this clonotype. The chain is built from TRBV10-3 and TRBJ2-5, with unresolved D. This CDR3 is built from 14 residues. Deletions cut 0 bases from V and 1 base from J, with 6 bases between. Germline assignment: CDR1 ENHRY and CDR2 SYGVKD. DNA for the CDR3: TGTGCCATCAGTGAGTCGCAGCCCCAAGAGACCCAGTACTTC. Translation: CAISESQPQETQYF.

The chain uses TRBV20-1 and TRBJ2-1, with D unclear. Per the germline V gene, CDR1 is DFQATT and CDR2 is SNEGSKA (reference sequence). The CDR3 consists of 13 residues. The V end was cut by 5 bases, the J end by 7 bases, with 15 bases between. This chain's CDR3 is CSAGNFYLNEQFF. The CDR3 region has the DNA TGCAGTGCTGGGAACTTCTACTTGAATGAGCAGTTCTTC.

V and J are TRBV12-3 or TRBV12-4 and TRBJ2-1; possibly TRBD1 for D (5 bases). The CDR3 consists of 16 residues. Trimming shortened V by 4 bases and J by 0 bases, and 13 bases separated the two germline ends. In nucleotides, the CDR3 is TGTGCCAGCAGTTCGAAGGGGCCAACCTCCTACAATGAGCAGTTCTTC. It encodes CASSSKGPTSYNEQFF.

The gene calls are TRBV27 and TRBJ1-1; D is unresolved. This CDR3 contains 13 residues. CDR1 and CDR2 (germline): MNHEY, SMNVEV (reference sequence). Trimming took 5 bases from V and 0 from J, leaving 7 bases between them. CDR3 coding DNA: TGTGCCAGCAGTGCCGCGGTGAACACTGAAGCTTTCTTT. It encodes CASSAAVNTEAFF.

This chain connects TRBV20-1 to TRBJ1-1; TRBD1 might be the D (5 bases). This CDR3 contains 14 residues. Germline values: CDR1 DFQATT, CDR2 SNEGSKA (reference sequence). Trimming pared 0 bases from V and 3 bases from J, leaving 11 bases between. The DNA for the CDR3 is TGCAGTGCTAGAGATGAAGGGGCTTACACTGAAGCTTTCTTT. Translating it yields CSARDEGAYTEAFF.

This clonotype was observed a single time. CDR3 DNA sequence: TGTGCCAGCGGGGGCGGAACTAGCGGGAGTGACGAGCAGTACTTC. Translation gives CASGGGTSGSDEQYF. This chain connects TRBV6-2 or TRBV6-3 to TRBJ2-7, with TRBD2 matching 11 bases. The V segment lost 8 bases and the J segment 5 bases; nucleotides outside the gene matches: 11. The CDR3 is made up of 15 amino acids. In germline, CDR1 is MNHEY, CDR2 SVGEGT.

The rearrangement joins TRBV19 to TRBJ2-7; 9 nucleotides agree with TRBD1. This CDR3 has 15 residues. Per germline, CDR1 LNHDA and CDR2 SQIVND (reference sequence). V dropped 2 bases and J dropped 5; count of bases not matched to a gene: 7. The CDR3 coding sequence is TGTGCCAGTAGTATATTATATGGACAGGGGAACGAGCAGTACTTC. It specifies CASSILYGQGNEQYF.

This clonotype was recorded once. The chain links TRBV7-9 to TRBJ2-1; 10 positions match TRBD1. Germline V lookup: CDR1 SEHNR, CDR2 FQNEAQ (reference sequence). This CDR3 comprises 15 residues. V lost 3 bases to trimming and J lost 8 bases; unmatched junction nucleotides: 7. CDR3 DNA: TGTGCCAGCAGCTTCTTTCAAGGGACAGGGGATGAGCAGTTCTTC. This sequence encodes CASSFFQGTGDEQFF.

The genes are TRBV6-6 and TRBJ2-3; D might be TRBD1 (5 bases). This CDR3 has 13 residues. V shed 2 bases and J shed 4 bases, with 7 bases lying between them. Germline loops: CDR1 MNHNY, CDR2 SVGAGI (reference sequence). CDR3 coding DNA: TGTGCCAGCAGTTACGACAGATCAGATACGCAGTATTTT. This codes for CASSYDRSDTQYF.

The rearrangement links TRBV12-5 to TRBJ2-3, with 10 bases that match TRBD2. Trimming cost V 5 bases and J 3 bases; bases outside gene matches: 5. This CDR3 has 15 residues. CDR1 and CDR2 from the germline V gene are LGHNT and FRNRAP. The CDR3 coding sequence is TGTGCTAGTGGTCCAGGACTAGCGGTAACAGATACGCAGTATTTT. Its protein product is CASGPGLAVTDTQYF.

J is TRBJ2-3 and V is TRBV7-6; 9 bases are a match to TRBD2. Trimming removed 3 bases from V and 0 bases from J; junction bases left unmatched: 4. The CDR3 covers 16 residues. The germline CDR1 and CDR2 sequences are SGHVS and FNYEAQ. The CDR3 bases are TGTGCCAGCAGCTTCGGCGGGGGGGCGAGCACAGATACGCAGTATTTT. It yields the protein CASSFGGGASTDTQYF.

The chain carries TRBV2 and TRBJ1-5, with D perhaps matching TRBD1 (6 bases). The V end was cut by 0 bases, the J end by 5 bases, with 20 bases between. From germline, CDR1 is SNHLY and CDR2 FYNNEI. The CDR3 is 18 residues long. CDR3: CASSEAMIGWGPDQPQHF. CDR3 sequence (DNA): TGTGCCAGCAGTGAAGCGATGATAGGGTGGGGGCCCGATCAGCCCCAGCATTTT.